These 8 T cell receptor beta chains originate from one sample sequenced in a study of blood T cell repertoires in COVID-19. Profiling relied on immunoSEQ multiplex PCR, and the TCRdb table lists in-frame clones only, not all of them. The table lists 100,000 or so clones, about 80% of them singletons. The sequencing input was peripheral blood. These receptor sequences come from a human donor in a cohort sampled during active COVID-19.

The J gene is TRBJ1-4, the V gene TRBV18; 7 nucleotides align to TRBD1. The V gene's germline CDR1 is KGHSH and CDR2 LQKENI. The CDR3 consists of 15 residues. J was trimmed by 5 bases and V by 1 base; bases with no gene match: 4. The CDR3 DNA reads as TGTGCCAGCTCACCACGGGACAGTTTAAATGAAAAACTGTTTTTT. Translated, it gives CASSPRDSLNEKLFF.

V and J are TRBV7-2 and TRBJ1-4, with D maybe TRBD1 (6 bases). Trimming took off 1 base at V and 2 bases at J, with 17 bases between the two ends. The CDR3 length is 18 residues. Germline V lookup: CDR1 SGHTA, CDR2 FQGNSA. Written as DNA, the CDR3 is TGTGCCAGCAGCTTAGGAGGTATTGGGGGCAAGACTAATGAAAAACTGTTTTTT. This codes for CASSLGGIGGKTNEKLFF.

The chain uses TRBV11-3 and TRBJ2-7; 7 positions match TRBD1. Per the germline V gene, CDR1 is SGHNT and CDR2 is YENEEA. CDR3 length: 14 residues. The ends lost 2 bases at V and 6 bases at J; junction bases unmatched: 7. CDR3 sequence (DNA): TGTGCCAGCAGCTTAACTTCGACAGGGAGCGAGCAGTACTTC. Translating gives CASSLTSTGSEQYF.

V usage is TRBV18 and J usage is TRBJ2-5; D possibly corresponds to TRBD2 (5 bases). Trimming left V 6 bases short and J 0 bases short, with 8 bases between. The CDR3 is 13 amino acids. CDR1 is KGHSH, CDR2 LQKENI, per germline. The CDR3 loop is CASSGENQETQYF. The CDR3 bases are TGTGCCAGCTCCGGGGAAAACCAAGAGACCCAGTACTTC.

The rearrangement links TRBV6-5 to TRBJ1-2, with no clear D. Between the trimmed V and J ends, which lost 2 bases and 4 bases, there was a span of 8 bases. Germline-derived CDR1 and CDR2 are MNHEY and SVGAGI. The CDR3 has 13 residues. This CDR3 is CASSYSHSYGYTF. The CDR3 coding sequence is TGTGCCAGCAGTTACAGTCACAGCTATGGCTACACCTTC.

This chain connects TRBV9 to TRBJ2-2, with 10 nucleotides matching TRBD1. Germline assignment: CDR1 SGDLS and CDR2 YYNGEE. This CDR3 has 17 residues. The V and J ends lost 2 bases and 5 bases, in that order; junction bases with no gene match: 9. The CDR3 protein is CASSVRAGTGVTGELFF. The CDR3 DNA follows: TGTGCCAGCAGCGTCAGAGCCGGGACAGGGGTTACCGGGGAGCTGTTTTTT.

This chain's CDR3 is CASSISTGRYGYTF. CDR3 nucleotide sequence: TGTGCCAGTAGTATCTCGACAGGCCGTTATGGCTACACCTTC. The V call is TRBV19, the J call TRBJ1-2, with a weak D call TRBD1 (6 bases). Trimming cost V 3 bases and J 5 bases, with 13 bases left between them. Germline CDR1 reads LNHDA; CDR2 reads SQIVND (reference sequence). The CDR3 consists of 14 residues.

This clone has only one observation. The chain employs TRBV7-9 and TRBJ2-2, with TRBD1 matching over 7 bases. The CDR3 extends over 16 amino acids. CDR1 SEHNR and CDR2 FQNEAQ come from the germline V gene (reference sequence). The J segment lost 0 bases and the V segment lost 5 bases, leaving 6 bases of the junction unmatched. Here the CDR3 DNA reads TGTGCCAGCAGCCCAGGACAGGCCGCGAACACCGGGGAGCTGTTTTTT. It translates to CASSPGQAANTGELFF.